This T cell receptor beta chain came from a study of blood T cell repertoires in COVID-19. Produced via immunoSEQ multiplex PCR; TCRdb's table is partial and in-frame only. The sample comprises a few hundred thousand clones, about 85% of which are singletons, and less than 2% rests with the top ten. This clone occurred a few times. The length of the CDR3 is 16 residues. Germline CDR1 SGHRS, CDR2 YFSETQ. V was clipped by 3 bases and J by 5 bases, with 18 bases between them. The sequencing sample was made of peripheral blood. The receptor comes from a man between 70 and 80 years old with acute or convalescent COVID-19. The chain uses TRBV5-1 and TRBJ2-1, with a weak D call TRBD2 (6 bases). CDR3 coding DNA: TGCGCCAGCAGCTACCCGTTGACGGGGGTGGACAATGAGCAGTTCTTC. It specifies CASSYPLTGVDNEQFF.